The 22 T cell receptor beta chains given below trace back to one sample, sequenced in a study of cytomegalovirus exposure and HLA in healthy donors. The PCR contained 60 Vbeta and 13 Jbeta primers. Method: immunoSEQ multiplex PCR; TCRdb's copy keeps in-frame clones and lacks some. This table has over 95,000 clones, 74% appearing once. The sample consisted of PBMCs. The source is a human donor in good health.

This clone was observed a handful of times. The chain is built from TRBV5-5 and TRBJ1-4; a possible D gene is TRBD1 (5 bases). V gave up 0 bases and J gave up 0 bases, with 9 bases separating them. CDR3 length: 16 residues. Looked up from germline, CDR1 is SGHKS and CDR2 is YYEKEE (reference sequence). CDR3 DNA sequence: TGTGCCAGCAGCTTGGCCAGGGCTGCAACTAATGAAAAACTGTTTTTT. It translates to CASSLARAATNEKLFF.

This chain links TRBV28 with TRBJ2-7; D may be TRBD2 (5 bases). The CDR3 spans 12 residues. V was trimmed by 4 bases and J by 3 bases, leaving 7 bases between them. Germline CDR1 and CDR2: MDHEN and SYDVKM. The CDR3 sequence is CASSSGIYEQYF. In nucleotides, the CDR3 is TGTGCCAGCAGTTCCGGGATCTACGAGCAGTACTTC. Variable domain in full (rest from reference TRBV28 and TRBJ2-7): DVKVTQSSRYLVKRTGEKVFLECVQDMDHENMFWYRQDPGLGLRLIYFSYDVKMKEKGDIPEGYSVSREKKERFSLILESASTNQTSMYLCASSSGIYEQYFGPGTRLTVT.

The chain has TRBV4-3 and TRBJ1-2; the D gene is possibly TRBD1 (6 bases). CDR3 size: 15 residues. Trimming cost V 5 bases and J 1 base, with 14 bases left between them. The germline V gene encodes CDR1 LGHNA and CDR2 YSLEER. CDR3 coding DNA: TGCGCCAGCAGCTCCCGGGACACCGGTAACTATGGCTACACCTTC. Translating it yields CASSSRDTGNYGYTF.

This chain joins TRBV5-1 and TRBJ2-7, with 9 bases that match TRBD1. CDR3 length equals 15 residues. From germline, CDR1 is SGHRS and CDR2 YFSETQ. The trim removed 1 base at V and 6 bases at J, leaving 8 bases unmatched. As DNA, the CDR3 is TGCGCCAGCAGCTTGCAGGACAGGGGATCGATCGAGCAGTACTTC. Translation: CASSLQDRGSIEQYF.

The chain is built from TRBV5-1 and TRBJ2-3; no clear D. This CDR3 spans 13 amino acids. Germline V lookup: CDR1 SGHRS, CDR2 YFSETQ. V gave up 3 bases and J gave up 0 bases, with 5 bases separating them. CDR3 bases: TGCGCCAGCAGCTCATTTAGCACAGATACGCAGTATTTT. It encodes CASSSFSTDTQYF.

This chain joins TRBV7-2 and TRBJ2-3; 8 bases agree with TRBD2. V was pared by 5 bases and J by 5 bases, with 15 bases of the junction left unmatched. Germline V CDR1 and CDR2: SGHTA, FQGNSA. The CDR3 length is 17 residues. The CDR3 DNA is TGTGCCAGCAGCCCCCGTGGACGGGGGGGCTTCATAGATACGCAGTATTTT. It translates to CASSPRGRGGFIDTQYF.

The J gene is TRBJ2-1, the V gene TRBV5-4; D possibly corresponds to TRBD1 (5 bases). V was pared by 4 bases and J by 6 bases, with 11 bases between. There are 13 residues in the CDR3. Germline V gives CDR1 SGHNT, CDR2 YYREEE (reference sequence). CDR3 sequence reads: CASSRTGSNEQFF. The CDR3 DNA reads TGTGCCAGCAGCCGTACAGGTAGCAATGAGCAGTTCTTC. Full variable domain (missing parts from reference TRBV5-4 and TRBJ2-1): ETGVTQSPTHLIKTRGQQVTLRCSSQSGHNTVSWYQQALGQGPQFIFQYYREEENGRGNFPPRFSGLQFPNYSSELNVNALELDDSALYLCASSRTGSNEQFFGPGTRLTVL.

The chain has TRBV4-1 and TRBJ2-7; tentatively, D is TRBD1 (6 bases). With 0 bases removed from V and 3 bases from J, the gap between germline ends came to 9 bases. The CDR3 is 14 amino acids. Germline CDR1 is MGHRA and CDR2 is YSYEKL. The CDR3 bases are TGCGCCAGCAGCCAAGATGGGGGCAGCTACGAGCAGTACTTC. Encoded protein: CASSQDGGSYEQYF.

CDR3 DNA: TGTGCCACCAGCAGAGTTCTAGCGGGAGACTACGAGCAGTACTTC. Encoded protein: CATSRVLAGDYEQYF. The chain combines TRBV15 with TRBJ2-7; 10 nucleotides line up with TRBD2. The CDR3 covers 15 residues. Germline V gene lookup returns CDR1 LNHNV and CDR2 YYDKDF (reference sequence). The J segment lost 3 bases and the V segment lost 1 base, leaving 3 bases of the junction unmatched.

The chain uses TRBV5-1 and TRBJ2-7; TRBD1 matches 7 bases. The CDR3 length is 14 residues. CDR1 is SGHRS, CDR2 YFSETQ, per germline. J lost 2 bases, V lost 0 bases, and 2 bases had no gene match. CDR3 amino acids: CASSLGTGTYEQYF. The CDR3 DNA sequence: TGCGCCAGCAGCTTGGGGACAGGCACCTACGAGCAGTACTTC.

The V and J genes are TRBV7-6 and TRBJ2-3; TRBD2 aligns across 7 bases. The CDR3 has 14 residues. V dropped 5 bases and J dropped 6; count of bases not matched to a gene: 8. Germline lookup yields CDR1 SGHVS and CDR2 FNYEAQ. DNA of the CDR3: TGTGCCAGCAGCCAGCGGGCCGGGGGGGATACGCAGTATTTT. This codes for CASSQRAGGDTQYF.

The V gene is TRBV7-2, the J gene TRBJ2-3, with a possible D match to TRBD1 (6 bases). The V end lost 2 bases, the J end lost 1 base, and 13 bases lay between the germline ends. The CDR3 has 16 residues. From germline, CDR1 is SGHTA and CDR2 FQGNSA. This CDR3 is CASSLRGGAGTDTQYF. DNA of the CDR3: TGTGCCAGCAGCTTACGAGGGGGAGCGGGCACAGATACGCAGTATTTT.

The V and J genes are TRBV9 and TRBJ1-1; the D is unclear. Trimming took off 0 bases at V and 2 bases at J, with 11 bases between the two ends. Germline loops: CDR1 SGDLS, CDR2 YYNGEE. The CDR3 has 15 residues. This CDR3 reads CASSVASGYNTEAFF. For the CDR3, the DNA is TGTGCCAGCAGCGTAGCTTCGGGGTACAACACTGAAGCTTTCTTT.

This clone has a handful of counts. The chain uses TRBV7-2 and TRBJ2-6; no clear D. The V end lost 5 bases, the J end lost 4 bases, and 18 bases lay between the germline ends. Germline CDR1 reads SGHTA; CDR2 reads FQGNSA. The CDR3 is made up of 17 amino acids. CDR3 loop: CASSLRVPLSGANVLTF. Here the CDR3 DNA reads TGTGCCAGCAGCCTCCGGGTCCCCCTGAGCGGGGCCAACGTCCTGACTTTC. Complete variable domain (other parts from reference TRBV7-2 and TRBJ2-6): GAGVSQSPSNKVTEKGKDVELRCDPISGHTALYWYRQSLGQGLEFLIYFQGNSAPDKSGLPSDRFSAERTGGSVSTLTIQRTQQEDSAVYLCASSLRVPLSGANVLTFGAGSRLTVL.

The genes are TRBV5-6 and TRBJ2-5, with a tentative D call TRBD2 (5 bases). This CDR3 contains 13 residues. The germline V gene encodes CDR1 SGHDT and CDR2 YYEEEE. The V end was cut by 0 bases, the J end by 5 bases, with 8 bases between. In DNA, the CDR3 is TGTGCCAGCAGCTTGGGGAGGCGTGAGACCCAGTACTTC. It specifies CASSLGRRETQYF.

V is TRBV19 and J is TRBJ2-7; TRBD2 matches at 13 bases. J was trimmed by 1 base and V by 1 base; bases with no gene match: 4. The germline gives CDR1 LNHDA, CDR2 SQIVND (reference sequence). The CDR3 runs to 17 residues. The DNA of the CDR3 is TGTGCCAGTAGTATAGCCCTGGGACTAGCGGGGTCCTACGAGCAGTACTTC. This codes for CASSIALGLAGSYEQYF.

The chain combines TRBV15 with TRBJ1-3; D uncertain. The CDR3 loop spans 14 amino acids. The V end was cut by 0 bases, the J end by 0 bases, with 3 bases between. Germline CDR1 and CDR2: LNHNV and YYDKDF (reference sequence). CDR3 DNA: TGTGCCACCAGCAGAGATCGCTCTGGAAACACCATATATTTT. It translates to CATSRDRSGNTIYF.

The J gene is TRBJ2-7, the V gene TRBV30, with 7 positions matching TRBD1. The germline gives CDR1 GTSNPN, CDR2 SVGIG (reference sequence). The CDR3 has 15 residues. V lost 5 bases, J lost 0 bases, and 10 bases stayed unmatched. The DNA for the CDR3 is TGTGCCTGGGCCCCCGGGACAGCGAGCTCCTACGAGCAGTACTTC. Translated: CAWAPGTASSYEQYF.

This clone was seen only a few times. V is TRBV29-1 and J is TRBJ2-3; D is undetermined. Germline V gives CDR1 SQVTM, CDR2 ANQGSEA. This CDR3 is built from 14 residues. Trimming took off 1 base at V and 4 bases at J, with 12 bases between the two ends. CDR3 sequence (DNA): TGCAGCGTTGAAGGTGACCCTAGAGCAGATACGCAGTATTTT. This codes for CSVEGDPRADTQYF.

The V and J genes are TRBV6-6 and TRBJ2-2, with D maybe TRBD1 (6 bases). The CDR3 runs 15 residues. Trimming removed 6 bases at V and 5 bases at J, with 16 bases between. The germline CDR1 and CDR2 sequences are MNHNY and SVGAGI (reference sequence). This CDR3 reads CASSRQQGKTGELFF. The DNA for the CDR3 is TGTGCCAGCAGCCGCCAACAGGGTAAAACCGGGGAGCTGTTTTTT.

The chain recombines TRBV2 with TRBJ2-1; TRBD2 matches 13 bases. Germline trimming cut 6 bases from V and 4 bases from J; bases unmatched to any gene: 3. Germline CDR1 and CDR2: SNHLY and FYNNEI. The CDR3 spans 15 residues. CDR3 sequence reads: CASSRLAGGYNEQFF. The CDR3 region has the DNA TGTGCCAGCAGCCGACTAGCGGGAGGATACAATGAGCAGTTCTTC.

To note about this clone: Other DNA sequences in this sample translate to the same CDR3. This chain connects TRBV5-4 to TRBJ1-2; no reliable D call. V was shortened by 0 bases and J by 4 bases, with 4 bases between the two germline ends. Germline V gene sequence: CDR1 SGHNT, CDR2 YYREEE (reference sequence). The CDR3 runs 12 residues. CDR3 nucleotides: TGTGCCAGCAGCTTGGATAGCTATGGCTACACCTTC. As protein: CASSLDSYGYTF.